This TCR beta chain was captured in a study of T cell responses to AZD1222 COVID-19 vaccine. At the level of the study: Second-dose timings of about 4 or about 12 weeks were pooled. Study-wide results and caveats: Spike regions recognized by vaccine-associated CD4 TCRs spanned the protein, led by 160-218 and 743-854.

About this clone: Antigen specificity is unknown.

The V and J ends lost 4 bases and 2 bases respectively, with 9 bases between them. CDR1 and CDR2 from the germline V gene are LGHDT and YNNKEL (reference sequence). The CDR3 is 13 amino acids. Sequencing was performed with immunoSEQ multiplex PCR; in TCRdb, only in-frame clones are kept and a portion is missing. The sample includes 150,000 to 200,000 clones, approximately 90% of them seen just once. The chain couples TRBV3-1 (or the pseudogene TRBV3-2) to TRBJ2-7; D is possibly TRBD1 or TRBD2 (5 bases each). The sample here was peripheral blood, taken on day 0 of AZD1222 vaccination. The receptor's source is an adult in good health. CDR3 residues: CASSPGTPYEQYF. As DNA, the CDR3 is TGTGCCAGCAGCCCCGGGACGCCCTACGAGCAGTACTTC.